Sequencing of this T cell receptor beta chain was carried out in a study of blood T cell repertoires in COVID-19. Study context: Acute and convalescent COVID-19 specimens originated in the United States, Italy and Spain.

Germline V CDR1 and CDR2: KGHDR, SFDVKD. V was shortened by 12 bases and J by 2 bases, with 17 bases between the two germline ends. The CDR3 length is 14 residues. Assay used: immunoSEQ multiplex PCR; TCRdb lists only in-frame clones, some missing. The sample yields just over 650,000 clones, approximately 90% seen once. This receptor was obtained from a woman younger than 30 with acute or convalescent COVID-19. What was sequenced was peripheral blood. The rearrangement joins TRBV24-1 to TRBJ2-3; a weak D match, TRBD2 (5 bases). The chain's CDR3 is CAALIGGSTDTQYF. The CDR3 region has the DNA TGTGCCGCCCTCATCGGAGGCTCCACAGATACGCAGTATTTT.